This T cell receptor beta chain was captured in a study of radiation and T cells in renal cell carcinoma. About the study: Nephrectomy followed 15 Gy stereotactic body radiation by 4 weeks. Study observations and caveats: Pretreatment tumor biopsies were lacking, so baseline clonotypes are unknown. Top tumor clonotypes rose in blood 2 weeks post-radiation, then contracted.

Points on this clone: Its antigen is unidentified.

V lost 2 bases to trimming and J lost 10 bases; unmatched junction nucleotides: 12. CDR3 length: 16 amino acids. Germline-derived CDR1 and CDR2 are MNHEY and SVGAGI. Documented time point: baseline pretreatment blood. Described treatment: 15 Gy SBRT to primary tumor, nephrectomy 4 weeks later. After SBRT, blood was collected at 2 and 4 weeks, plus baseline. Measured with immunoSEQ multiplex PCR; TCRdb has only the in-frame clones, and not every one. The data contain about 140,000 clones, over 65% of them singletons. V and J are TRBV6-5 and TRBJ2-1; 9 bases match TRBD1. Sequencing was performed on blood, taken from a patient whose treatment included radiotherapy and nephrectomy. The clonotype comes from a woman aged 45-65 years with renal cell carcinoma. CDR3 sequence reads: CASSYGTGPPDREQFF. The CDR3 bases are TGTGCCAGCAGTTACGGGACAGGGCCCCCCGACAGGGAGCAGTTCTTC.